This is a list of T cell receptor beta chains from one sample in a study. TCRdb reprocessed the RT-PCR reads via MiXCR and lists one record per CDR3 protein. The sample contains around 700,000 distinct CDR3 sequences, approximately 15% of which appear only once. Material: memory CD4+ T cells from blood. The receptors stem from a female donor in good health, serving as a healthy control. Each CDR3 is given with its conserved first and last residue. A D gene is named only where the DNA matches it firmly. For some rows the clone size is stated as once, few or many, or as a class when expanded; others skip it.

clone_size: .
j_call: TRBJ2-7
v_call: TRBV5-6
d_call: .
cdr3_nt: TGTGCCAGCAGCTCCGGGACGCCTCCCTACGAGCAGTACTTC
cdr3_aa: CASSSGTPPYEQYF

clone_size: many
j_call: TRBJ2-3
v_call: TRBV5-4
d_call: .
cdr3_nt: TGTGCCAGCAGCTTGGAGGTTAGGGTTTCAGGAGATACGCAGTATTTT
cdr3_aa: CASSLEVRVSGDTQYF

clone_size: .
j_call: TRBJ2-5
v_call: TRBV6-1
d_call: .
cdr3_nt: TGTGCCAGCAGTGAAGTCGGAGAAGAGACCCAGTACTTC
cdr3_aa: CASSEVGEETQYF

clone_size: many
j_call: TRBJ1-4
v_call: TRBV10-3
d_call: .
cdr3_nt: TGTGCCATCAGTGCCCGTCCGTCATCAGGACCACATAATGAAAAACTGTTTTTT
cdr3_aa: CAISARPSSGPHNEKLFF

clone_size: many
j_call: TRBJ1-1
v_call: TRBV29-1
d_call: .
cdr3_nt: TGCAGCGTTGAATACGCGGGAAACACTGAAGCTTTCTTT
cdr3_aa: CSVEYAGNTEAFF

clone_size: few
j_call: TRBJ1-1
v_call: TRBV12-3/TRBV12-4
d_call: .
cdr3_nt: TGTGCCAGCAGTTTGACAGGTGAAGCTTTCTTT
cdr3_aa: CASSLTGEAFF

clone_size: .
j_call: TRBJ2-7
v_call: TRBV12-3/TRBV12-4
d_call: .
cdr3_nt: TGTGCCAGCAGCTTTACCCGGGAGCAGTACTTC
cdr3_aa: CASSFTREQYF

clone_size: once
j_call: TRBJ2-5
v_call: TRBV5-1
d_call: .
cdr3_nt: TGCGCCAGCAGCCACACTCAGGGCAACCAAGAGACCCAGTACTTC
cdr3_aa: CASSHTQGNQETQYF

clone_size: .
j_call: TRBJ1-6
v_call: TRBV25-1
d_call: .
cdr3_nt: TGTGCCAGCAGACTCAGGGTAACTTCACCCCTCCACTTT
cdr3_aa: CASRLRVTSPLHF

clone_size: .
j_call: TRBJ2-3
v_call: TRBV10-3
d_call: TRBD2
cdr3_nt: TGTGCCATCAGAGCGGGAGTCGTGGCAGATACGCAGTATTTT
cdr3_aa: CAIRAGVVADTQYF

clone_size: .
j_call: TRBJ1-4
v_call: TRBV28
d_call: .
cdr3_nt: TGTGCCAGCAGGGAGGCTGGCGTAACTAATGAAAAACTGTTTTTT
cdr3_aa: CASREAGVTNEKLFF

clone_size: .
j_call: TRBJ2-7
v_call: TRBV27
d_call: TRBD1
cdr3_nt: TGTGCCAGCAGGCCCGGGGACAGACTTAGCTCCTACGAGCAGTACTTC
cdr3_aa: CASRPGDRLSSYEQYF

clone_size: few
j_call: TRBJ2-2
v_call: TRBV7-8
d_call: TRBD1
cdr3_nt: TGTGCCCTCTCGAGGGACAGGGAAAACACCGGGGAGCTGTTTTTT
cdr3_aa: CALSRDRENTGELFF

clone_size: few
j_call: TRBJ2-5
v_call: TRBV7-4
d_call: .
cdr3_nt: TGTGCCAGCGGCATCAGTTCCAAGACCCAGTACTTC
cdr3_aa: CASGISSKTQYF

clone_size: few
j_call: TRBJ2-1
v_call: TRBV5-1
d_call: .
cdr3_nt: TGCGCCAGCAGCTTTGTCGCCTACAATGAGCAGTTCTTC
cdr3_aa: CASSFVAYNEQFF

clone_size: many
j_call: TRBJ2-5
v_call: TRBV18
d_call: .
cdr3_nt: TGTGCCAGCTCACCACAGGGGTCGAGGGAGACCCAGTACTTC
cdr3_aa: CASSPQGSRETQYF

clone_size: few
j_call: TRBJ2-2
v_call: TRBV11-2
d_call: TRBD2
cdr3_nt: TGTGCCAGCAGCCCCCTAGCGGGAGGTGACACCGGGGAGCTGTTTTTT
cdr3_aa: CASSPLAGGDTGELFF

clone_size: .
j_call: TRBJ1-2
v_call: TRBV20-1
d_call: .
cdr3_nt: TGCAGTGCATTACCCGGGAACTATGGCTACACCTTC
cdr3_aa: CSALPGNYGYTF

clone_size: many
j_call: TRBJ2-7
v_call: TRBV5-1
d_call: .
cdr3_nt: TGCGCCAGCAGCTTAAAGAGCTCCTACGAGCAGTACTTC
cdr3_aa: CASSLKSSYEQYF

clone_size: .
j_call: TRBJ1-2
v_call: TRBV7-2
d_call: .
cdr3_nt: TGTGCCAGCAGCTTAGTATCACAGCTCTATGGCTACACCTTC
cdr3_aa: CASSLVSQLYGYTF

clone_size: .
j_call: TRBJ2-3
v_call: TRBV20-1
d_call: .
cdr3_nt: TGCAGTGCTAGACGGGGGGCCCTCGGAGATACGCAGTATTTT
cdr3_aa: CSARRGALGDTQYF

clone_size: few
j_call: TRBJ2-1
v_call: TRBV15
d_call: .
cdr3_nt: TGTGCCACCAGCAGAGACAGGGTCAATGAGCAGTTCTTC
cdr3_aa: CATSRDRVNEQFF

clone_size: .
j_call: TRBJ2-7
v_call: TRBV28
d_call: TRBD2
cdr3_nt: TGTGCCAGCAGTCCCCCTCGGCTAGCGGGCAAGATCTACGAGCAGTACTTC
cdr3_aa: CASSPPRLAGKIYEQYF

clone_size: many
j_call: TRBJ2-7
v_call: TRBV3-1
d_call: TRBD1
cdr3_nt: TGTGCCAGCAGCCTCCCGGGACAGAGATACGAGCAGTACTTC
cdr3_aa: CASSLPGQRYEQYF

clone_size: many
j_call: TRBJ1-5
v_call: TRBV6-5
d_call: .
cdr3_nt: TGTGCCAGCAGTAGACAGCTCGGGAATCAGCCCCAGCATTTT
cdr3_aa: CASSRQLGNQPQHF

clone_size: once
j_call: TRBJ2-7
v_call: TRBV27
d_call: TRBD1
cdr3_nt: TGTGCCAGCAGATTTACAGGGGGCGGGAACGAGCAGTACTTC
cdr3_aa: CASRFTGGGNEQYF

clone_size: many
j_call: TRBJ2-1
v_call: TRBV18
d_call: .
cdr3_nt: TGTGCCAGCTCAGCATCCATGTCCAATGAGCAGTTCTTC
cdr3_aa: CASSASMSNEQFF

clone_size: .
j_call: TRBJ1-5
v_call: TRBV5-4
d_call: .
cdr3_nt: TGTGCCAGCAGCTTCATGGGCGGCAATCAGCCCCAGCATTTT
cdr3_aa: CASSFMGGNQPQHF

clone_size: .
j_call: TRBJ1-2
v_call: TRBV4-1
d_call: TRBD1
cdr3_nt: TGCGCCAGCAGGGAAGGGACAGGGGACTATGGCTACACCTTC
cdr3_aa: CASREGTGDYGYTF

clone_size: .
j_call: TRBJ1-2
v_call: TRBV5-5
d_call: .
cdr3_nt: TGTGCCAGCAGCCATCAATACGGGACCAACTATGGCAACACCTTC
cdr3_aa: CASSHQYGTNYGNTF

clone_size: .
j_call: TRBJ2-1
v_call: TRBV6-4
d_call: .
cdr3_nt: TGTGCCAGCAGACTGCCGGGACCCCGTCGCCCTTACAATGAGCAGTTCTTC
cdr3_aa: CASRLPGPRRPYNEQFF

clone_size: .
j_call: TRBJ2-7
v_call: TRBV24-1
d_call: TRBD1
cdr3_nt: TGTGCCACCAGTGACCCCGGACAGGGTGTCCGCGAGCAGTACTTC
cdr3_aa: CATSDPGQGVREQYF

clone_size: few
j_call: TRBJ2-2
v_call: TRBV20-1
d_call: .
cdr3_nt: TGCAGTGCTAGAGCCGGGACTGCGTGGGGGGAGCTGTTTTTT
cdr3_aa: CSARAGTAWGELFF

clone_size: .
j_call: TRBJ2-2
v_call: TRBV20-1
d_call: .
cdr3_nt: TGCAGTGCTCCGGGACTTATCTCCGGGGAGCTGTTTTTT
cdr3_aa: CSAPGLISGELFF

clone_size: .
j_call: TRBJ1-2
v_call: TRBV9
d_call: .
cdr3_nt: TGTGCCAGCAGCGACCAACCGTACGGGGATGGCTACACCTTC
cdr3_aa: CASSDQPYGDGYTF

clone_size: .
j_call: TRBJ2-1
v_call: TRBV28
d_call: .
cdr3_nt: TGTGCCAGCAGTGAGACTAGGACCCATGAGCAGTTCTTC
cdr3_aa: CASSETRTHEQFF

clone_size: few
j_call: TRBJ1-1
v_call: TRBV25-1
d_call: .
cdr3_nt: TGTGCCAGCAGTGGGGCCATAAACACTGAAGCTTTCTTT
cdr3_aa: CASSGAINTEAFF

clone_size: many
j_call: TRBJ2-7
v_call: TRBV20-1
d_call: .
cdr3_nt: TGCAGTGCTAGAGATGCTGGTCTGGACGAGCAGTACTTC
cdr3_aa: CSARDAGLDEQYF

clone_size: .
j_call: TRBJ2-3
v_call: TRBV20-1
d_call: .
cdr3_nt: TGCAGTGCTAGAGAGCTACCAAAAACCTCAAGAGATACGCAGTATTTT
cdr3_aa: CSARELPKTSRDTQYF

clone_size: .
j_call: TRBJ1-3
v_call: TRBV6-5
d_call: .
cdr3_nt: TGTGCCAGCAGCCGCGACCGGACAGCCGGAAACACCATATATTTT
cdr3_aa: CASSRDRTAGNTIYF

clone_size: few
j_call: TRBJ2-1
v_call: TRBV20-1
d_call: TRBD2
cdr3_nt: TGCAGTGCTAGTAGCTTTTCGGCGGGAGCCTACAATGAGCAGTTCTTC
cdr3_aa: CSASSFSAGAYNEQFF

clone_size: few
j_call: TRBJ2-1
v_call: TRBV5-8
d_call: .
cdr3_nt: TGTGCCAGCCCCAGGCGCTCCTACAATGAGCAGTTCTTC
cdr3_aa: CASPRRSYNEQFF

clone_size: few
j_call: TRBJ2-7
v_call: TRBV6-2/TRBV6-3
d_call: .
cdr3_nt: TGTGCCAGCAGACGGACAGATGCCTACGAGCAGTACTTC
cdr3_aa: CASRRTDAYEQYF

clone_size: .
j_call: TRBJ2-2
v_call: TRBV5-1
d_call: .
cdr3_nt: TGCGCCAGCAGCCAAATAAGTGGGACGTCGAACACCGGGGAGCTGTTTTTT
cdr3_aa: CASSQISGTSNTGELFF

clone_size: .
j_call: TRBJ1-5
v_call: TRBV6-2/TRBV6-3
d_call: TRBD1
cdr3_nt: TGTGCCAGCAGTTACGGAACAGGGGGCTATCAGCCCCAGCATTTT
cdr3_aa: CASSYGTGGYQPQHF